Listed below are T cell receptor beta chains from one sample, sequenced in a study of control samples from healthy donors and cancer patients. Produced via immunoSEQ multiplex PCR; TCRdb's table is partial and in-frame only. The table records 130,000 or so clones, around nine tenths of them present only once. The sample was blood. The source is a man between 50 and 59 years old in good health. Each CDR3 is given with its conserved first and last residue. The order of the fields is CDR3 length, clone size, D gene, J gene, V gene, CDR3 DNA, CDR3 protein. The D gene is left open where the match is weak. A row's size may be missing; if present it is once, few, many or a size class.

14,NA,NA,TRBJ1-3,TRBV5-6,TGTGCCAGCAGCTTGGTCAACTCTGGAAACACCATATATTTT,CASSLVNSGNTIYF
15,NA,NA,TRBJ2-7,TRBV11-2,TGTGCCAGCAGCTTAGGGGGGGCAGGGCCCTACGAGCAGTACTTC,CASSLGGAGPYEQYF
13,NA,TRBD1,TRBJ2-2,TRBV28,TGTGCCGGCCGGGACAGGAGGAACGGGGAGCTGTTTTTT,CAGRDRRNGELFF
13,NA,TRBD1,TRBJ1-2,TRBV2,TGTGCCAGCAGTGACACAGGGGGCAATGGCTACACCTTC,CASSDTGGNGYTF
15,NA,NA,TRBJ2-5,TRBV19,TGTGCCAGTAGTGACCCCCGTGGAAGTCAAGAGACCCAGTACTTC,CASSDPRGSQETQYF
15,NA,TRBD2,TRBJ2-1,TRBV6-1,TGTGCCAGCAGTGAAGAGCGGGGGGGCTACAATGAGCAGTTCTTC,CASSEERGGYNEQFF
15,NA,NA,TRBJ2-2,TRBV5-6,TGTGCCAGCAGCTTGTGGCGGGGGAACACCGGGGAGCTGTTTTTT,CASSLWRGNTGELFF
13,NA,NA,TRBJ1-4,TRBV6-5,TGTGCCAGCAGCACGGGACGTTATGAAAAACTGTTTTTT,CASSTGRYEKLFF
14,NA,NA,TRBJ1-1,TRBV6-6,TGTGCCAGCAGTGGATGGGGGGTACGGGGTGAAGCTTTCTTT,CASSGWGVRGEAFF
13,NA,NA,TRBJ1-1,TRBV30,TGTGCCTGGACTCGGGGCTCAGACACTGAAGCTTTCTTT,CAWTRGSDTEAFF
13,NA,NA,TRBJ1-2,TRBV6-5,TGTGCCAGCAGTCCGAACTACTACTATGGCTACACCTTC,CASSPNYYYGYTF
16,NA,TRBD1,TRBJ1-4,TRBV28,TGTGCCAGCAGGGGGACAGGGGAGGGGACTAATGAAAAACTGTTTTTT,CASRGTGEGTNEKLFF
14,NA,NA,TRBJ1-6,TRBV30,TGTGCCTGGGGCCGAGGGGGATATAATTCACCCCTCCACTTT,CAWGRGGYNSPLHF
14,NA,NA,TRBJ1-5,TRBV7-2,TGTGCCAGCAGCTTACACCGCCTTAATCAGCCCCAGCATTTT,CASSLHRLNQPQHF
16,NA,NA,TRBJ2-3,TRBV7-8,TGTGCCAGCAGCCCGAAAGGGGGGAGGAGCACAGATACGCAGTATTTT,CASSPKGGRSTDTQYF
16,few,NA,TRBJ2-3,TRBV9,TGTGCCAGCAGCGCCTCCTTTGGTATTAGCACAGATACGCAGTATTTT,CASSASFGISTDTQYF
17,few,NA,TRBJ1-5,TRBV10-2,TGCGCCAGCAGTGAGTCGACCTACAGGGTCCCCAATCAGCCCCAGCATTTT,CASSESTYRVPNQPQHF
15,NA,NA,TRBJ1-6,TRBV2,TGTGCCAGCAGTGAGGGGACGCCCCCGTACTCACCCCTCCACTTT,CASSEGTPPYSPLHF
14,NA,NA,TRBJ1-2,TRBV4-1,TGCGCCAGCAGCCAAGACCAGGCGATCTATGGCTACACCTTC,CASSQDQAIYGYTF
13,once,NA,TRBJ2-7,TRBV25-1,TGTGCCAGCACCCCGAAGATTGGCTACGAGCAGTACTTC,CASTPKIGYEQYF
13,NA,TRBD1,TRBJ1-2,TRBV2,TGTGCCAGCAGTGAAGACAGGGGTTATGGCTACACCTTC,CASSEDRGYGYTF
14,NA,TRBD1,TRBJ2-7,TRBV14,TGTGCCAGCAGCCCGGGACAGGGCTCCTACGAGCAGTACTTC,CASSPGQGSYEQYF
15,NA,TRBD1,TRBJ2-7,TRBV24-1,TGTGCCACCAGTGAGGGACAGGGGCCAAGTAGCGAGCAGTACTTC,CATSEGQGPSSEQYF
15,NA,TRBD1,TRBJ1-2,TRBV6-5,TGTGCCAGCATCCTAGGACAGGGTATTCCTAGTGGCTACACCTTC,CASILGQGIPSGYTF
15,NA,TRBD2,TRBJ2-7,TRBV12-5,TGTGCTAGTGGTCTTGGACTAGCGGGGTACTACGAGCAGTACTTC,CASGLGLAGYYEQYF
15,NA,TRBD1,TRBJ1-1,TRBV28,TGTGCCAGCAGTTCCGCCGGGACAGGGGAGGTAGTAGCTTTCTTT,CASSSAGTGEVVAFF
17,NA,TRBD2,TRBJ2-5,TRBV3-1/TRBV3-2,TGTGCCAGCAGCCAAGATCGACTAGCGGGGGACCAAGAGACCCAGTACTTC,CASSQDRLAGDQETQYF
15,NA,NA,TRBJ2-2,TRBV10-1,TGCGCCAGCAGTGAGTCTTGGGGAGACACCGGGGAGCTGTTTTTT,CASSESWGDTGELFF
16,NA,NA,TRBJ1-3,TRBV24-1,TGTGCCACCAGTGATTCAGCCGCCAGCTCTGGAAACACCATATATTTT,CATSDSAASSGNTIYF
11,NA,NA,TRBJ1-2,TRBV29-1,TGCAGCGTTGAGTGGTTGTATGGCTACACCTTC,CSVEWLYGYTF
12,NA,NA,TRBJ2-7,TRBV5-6,TGTGCCAGCAGCTTGGGGACAGACGAGCAGTACTTC,CASSLGTDEQYF
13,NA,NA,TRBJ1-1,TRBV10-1,TGCGCCAGCAGTGAGGGGGGGGACACTGAAGCTTTCTTT,CASSEGGDTEAFF
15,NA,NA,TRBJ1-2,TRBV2,TGTGCCAGCAGTCCGCCAGACCGAGAATTGCCTGGCTACACCTTC,CASSPPDRELPGYTF
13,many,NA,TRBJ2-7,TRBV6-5,TGTGCCAGCAGTCGACACGGGGTGTACGAGCAGTACTTC,CASSRHGVYEQYF
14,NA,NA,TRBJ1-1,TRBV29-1,TGCAGCGTTGACTCAGGGGAATCGAACACTGAAGCTTTCTTT,CSVDSGESNTEAFF
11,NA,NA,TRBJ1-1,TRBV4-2,TGTGCCAGCAGAGAGGGATTTGAAGCTTTCTTT,CASREGFEAFF
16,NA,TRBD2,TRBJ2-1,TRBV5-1,TGCGCCAGCAGCTTGGGTGGGACTAGCGGAAACGAAGAGCAGTTCTTC,CASSLGGTSGNEEQFF
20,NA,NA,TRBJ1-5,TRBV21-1,TGTGCCAGCAGCAAATCTCCACAGGGGAAAGATAAAGATAGCAATCAGCCCCAGCATTTT,CASSKSPQGKDKDSNQPQHF
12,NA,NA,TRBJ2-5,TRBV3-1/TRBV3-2,TGTGCCAGCAGTGAAACACAAGAGACCCAGTACTTC,CASSETQETQYF
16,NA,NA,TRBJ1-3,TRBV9,TGTGCCAGCAGCGATACCGGGACTCGGACTGGAAACACCATATATTTT,CASSDTGTRTGNTIYF
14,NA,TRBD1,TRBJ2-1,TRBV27,TGTGCCAGCAGAGGGACAGGGGAAAACAATGAGCAGTTCTTC,CASRGTGENNEQFF
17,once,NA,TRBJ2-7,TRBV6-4,TGTGCCAGGGGGTTTGACGCTCTTCTCAGCCATCTCTACGAGCAGTACTTC,CARGFDALLSHLYEQYF